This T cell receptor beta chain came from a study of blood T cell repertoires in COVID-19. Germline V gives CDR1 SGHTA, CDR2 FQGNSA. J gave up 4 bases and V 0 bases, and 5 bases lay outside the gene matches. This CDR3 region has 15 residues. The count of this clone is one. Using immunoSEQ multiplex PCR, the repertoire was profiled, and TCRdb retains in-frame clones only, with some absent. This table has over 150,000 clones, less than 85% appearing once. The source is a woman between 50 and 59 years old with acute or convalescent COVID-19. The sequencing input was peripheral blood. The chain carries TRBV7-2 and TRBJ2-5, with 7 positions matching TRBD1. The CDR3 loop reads CASSLAGTDPETQYF. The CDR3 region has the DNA TGTGCCAGCAGCTTAGCCGGGACAGATCCAGAGACCCAGTACTTC.